This TCR beta chain was sequenced for a study of long-term antiretroviral therapy in people with HIV. V lost 6 bases and J lost 3, with 8 bases in between. From germline, CDR1 is MNHNS and CDR2 SASEGT. The CDR3 contains 12 residues. A v3.0 immunoSEQ assay was performed at survey level. Some clones are missing from TCRdb's copy, which holds only in-frame ones; the method was immunoSEQ multiplex PCR. The table includes around 26,000 clones, more than 85% detected once. The chain joins TRBV6-1 to TRBJ2-5; D remains ambiguous. Sequencing was performed on unsorted PBMCs, taken 2.6 to 2.8 years after starting antiretroviral therapy. This TCR was recovered from a man aged 35 to 55 with HIV. The DNA for the CDR3 is TGTGCCAGCAGCGCGGTTGAAGAGACCCAGTACTTC. This codes for CASSAVEETQYF.